Listed here are 18 T cell receptor beta chains from one sample, sequenced in a study of blood T cell repertoires in COVID-19. This table comes from immunoSEQ multiplex PCR, and its TCRdb copy is limited to in-frame clones, with some not included. The sample holds fewer than 300,000 clones, around 87% seen once. The sample consisted of peripheral blood. The receptors here all came from a woman in her thirties or forties who had recovered from COVID-19.

The J gene is TRBJ1-2, the V gene TRBV9; no definite D call. V lost 7 bases and J 8 bases, leaving 15 bases between the germline ends. The germline gives CDR1 SGDLS, CDR2 YYNGEE. This CDR3 contains 12 residues. The CDR3 DNA sequence: TGTGCCAGCTCCCGGGTCCCGGGAGGCTACACCTTC. Protein sequence: CASSRVPGGYTF.

V gene TRBV6-5 combines with J gene TRBJ2-7; D gene uncertain. Trimming pared 8 bases from V and 6 bases from J, leaving 17 bases between. Germline values: CDR1 MNHEY, CDR2 SVGAGI. CDR3 size: 13 residues. As DNA, the CDR3 is TGTGCCAGCTCCCTTTTGGGCGCCGCCGAGCAGTACTTC. This gives the protein CASSLLGAAEQYF.

V usage is TRBV6-4 and J usage is TRBJ1-5, with a weak D call TRBD1 (6 bases). Germline CDR1 and CDR2: MRHNA and SNTAGT. There are 12 residues in the CDR3. The V gene lost 0 bases and the J gene lost 12 bases, with 9 bases spanning the gap. CDR3 residues: CASSDSGGRQHF. The CDR3 nucleotides are TGTGCCAGCAGTGACTCGGGGGGGCGCCAGCATTTT.

This clone is a singleton in its sample. The chain is built from TRBV6-4 and TRBJ1-1, with D uncertain. Per germline, CDR1 MRHNA and CDR2 SNTAGT. Trimming removed 6 bases from V and 3 bases from J, with 17 bases in between. The CDR3 consists of 15 residues. The CDR3 bases are TGTGCCAGCAGCCGTGGACCTATCGGGGACACTGAAGCTTTCTTT. As protein: CASSRGPIGDTEAFF.

The rearrangement joins TRBV6-5 to TRBJ2-1; 7 nucleotides line up with TRBD2. The V gene's germline CDR1 is MNHEY and CDR2 SVGAGI. The CDR3 runs 15 residues. V shed 7 bases, J shed 6 bases, and the junction held 12 bases outside the gene matches. For the CDR3, the DNA is TGTGCCAGCACCTCTCCCAGGGAGGGCCCCAATGAGCAGTTCTTC. It codes for CASTSPREGPNEQFF.

The gene calls are TRBV28 and TRBJ1-1; 7 nucleotides match TRBD1. Germline assignment: CDR1 MDHEN and CDR2 SYDVKM. V was pared by 2 bases and J by 5 bases, with 8 bases of the junction left unmatched. The CDR3 is 15 residues long. The CDR3 protein is CASSLLRARGTEAFF. CDR3 coding DNA: TGTGCCAGCAGTTTACTCCGAGCCAGGGGGACTGAAGCTTTCTTT.

V gene TRBV27 combines with J gene TRBJ2-1, with 7 bases matching TRBD2. The CDR3 sequence is 15 residues long. Germline CDR1 reads MNHEY; CDR2 reads SMNVEV (reference sequence). V lost 3 bases and J lost 1; bases outside the gene matches: 3. DNA of the CDR3: TGTGCCAGCAGTTTCTTTAGCGGGTCCTACAATGAGCAGTTCTTC. Amino acid sequence: CASSFFSGSYNEQFF.

This rearrangement joins TRBV29-1 to TRBJ1-2; D might be TRBD1 (5 bases). The CDR3 consists of 11 residues. The V end was cut by 7 bases, the J end by 5 bases, with 11 bases between. Looked up from germline, CDR1 is SQVTM and CDR2 is ANQGSEA. CDR3 region: CSGGQEYGYTF. CDR3 DNA: TGCAGCGGAGGACAAGAGTATGGCTACACCTTC.

V gene TRBV2 combines with J gene TRBJ2-6; the D gene is possibly TRBD1 (5 bases). The CDR3 runs 14 residues. Germline CDR1 reads SNHLY; CDR2 reads FYNNEI. With 6 bases removed from V and 3 bases from J, the gap between germline ends came to 9 bases. CDR3 sequence: CASRVRDGANVLTF. In DNA, the CDR3 is TGTGCCAGCAGAGTCAGGGATGGGGCCAACGTCCTGACTTTC.

The chain couples TRBV19 to TRBJ1-1; TRBD1 matches at 7 bases. Looked up from germline, CDR1 is LNHDA and CDR2 is SQIVND (reference sequence). Losses at the gene ends were 4 bases for V and 3 bases for J; bases not matched to a gene: 5. This CDR3 comprises 14 residues. CDR3 nucleotides: TGTGCCAGTAGTACTCCACAGGGGCACACTGAAGCTTTCTTT. This gives the protein CASSTPQGHTEAFF.

The chain recombines TRBV4-3 with TRBJ1-2; perhaps TRBD1 as D (6 bases). CDR1 is LGHNA and CDR2 is YSLEER in the germline V gene. Trimming left V 4 bases short and J 7 bases short, with 19 bases between. This CDR3 is 15 amino acids long. As DNA, the CDR3 is TGCGCCAGCAGCCGGTACCGGGACAATCTGTCTGGCTACACCTTC. It encodes CASSRYRDNLSGYTF.

As for this clone: Other DNA sequences in this specimen translate into the identical CDR3. CDR3: CASSLRQNTEAFF. CDR3 coding DNA: TGTGCCAGCAGCTTACGACAGAACACTGAAGCTTTCTTT. The chain joins TRBV7-2 to TRBJ1-1; no definite D call. This CDR3 is 13 amino acids long. Germline lookup yields CDR1 SGHTA and CDR2 FQGNSA. The ends were cut back, 2 bases at V and 1 base at J, with 5 bases in the middle.

J is TRBJ1-1 and V is TRBV2; TRBD1 is a possible D gene (5 bases). Germline V gene data show CDR1 as SNHLY and CDR2 as FYNNEI. Trimming left V 10 bases short and J 1 base short, with 16 bases between. The CDR3 covers 14 residues. The CDR3: CATKRETGNTEAFF. CDR3 DNA: TGTGCCACCAAGCGGGAAACAGGGAACACTGAAGCTTTCTTT.

J is TRBJ2-7 and V is TRBV27; possibly TRBD1 for D (8 bases). Deletions cut 5 bases from V and 3 bases from J, with 17 bases between. CDR3 length: 15 residues. Germline CDR1 MNHEY, CDR2 SMNVEV (reference sequence). The CDR3 here is CASSTTGGGFYEQYF. In DNA, the CDR3 is TGTGCCAGCAGTACAACAGGGGGGGGATTCTACGAGCAGTACTTC.

The chain carries TRBV4-3 and TRBJ1-2; D unclear. In germline, CDR1 is LGHNA, CDR2 YSLEER. This CDR3 has 15 amino acids. Trimming pared 0 bases from V and 4 bases from J, leaving 12 bases between. In nucleotides, the CDR3 is TGCGCCAGCAGCCAAGATCTGACTAAGGGCTATGGCTACACCTTC. It yields the protein CASSQDLTKGYGYTF.

The V call is TRBV6-2 or TRBV6-3, the J call TRBJ1-1; D is undetermined. Trimming shortened V by 0 bases and J by 7 bases, and 9 bases separated the two germline ends. The CDR3 loop spans 13 amino acids. Germline-derived CDR1 and CDR2 are MNHEY and SVGEGT. CDR3 sequence: CASSYSRAGEAFF. CDR3 coding DNA: TGTGCCAGCAGTTACTCGAGGGCCGGTGAAGCTTTCTTT.

The gene calls are TRBV4-3 and TRBJ2-1, with 9 bases lining up with TRBD1. The CDR3 runs 17 residues. Unmatched junction bases numbered 12, after V lost 3 bases and J lost 6 bases. Germline V gene data show CDR1 as LGHNA and CDR2 as YSLEER. CDR3: CASSQSRRDRAVNEQFF. CDR3 coding DNA: TGCGCCAGCAGCCAGTCCCGCCGGGACAGGGCCGTCAATGAGCAGTTCTTC.

The rearrangement links TRBV6-5 to TRBJ2-5; weak D call: TRBD1 (6 bases). The V end lost 11 bases, the J end lost 0 bases, and 13 bases lay between the germline ends. Per germline, CDR1 MNHEY and CDR2 SVGAGI. The CDR3 extends over 13 amino acids. CDR3 region: CAFSRGHQETQYF. Here the CDR3 DNA reads TGTGCCTTTTCCAGGGGTCACCAAGAGACCCAGTACTTC.